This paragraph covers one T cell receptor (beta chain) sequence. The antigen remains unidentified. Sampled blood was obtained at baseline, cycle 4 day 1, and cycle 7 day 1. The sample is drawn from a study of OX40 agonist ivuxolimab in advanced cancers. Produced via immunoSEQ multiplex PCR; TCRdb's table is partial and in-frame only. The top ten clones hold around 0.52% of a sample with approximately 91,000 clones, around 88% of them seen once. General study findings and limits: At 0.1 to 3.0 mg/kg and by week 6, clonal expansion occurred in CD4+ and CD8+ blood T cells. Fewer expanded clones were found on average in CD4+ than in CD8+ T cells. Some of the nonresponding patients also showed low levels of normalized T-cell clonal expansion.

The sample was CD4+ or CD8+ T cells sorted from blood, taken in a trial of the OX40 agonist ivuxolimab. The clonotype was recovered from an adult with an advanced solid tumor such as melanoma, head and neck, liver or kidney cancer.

This CDR3 reads CASSPRGGSYGYTF. The CDR3 DNA reads as TGTGCCAGCAGCCCCCGGGGAGGGAGCTATGGCTACACCTTC. The chain couples TRBV5-4 to TRBJ1-2, with D unclear. CDR3 length: 14 residues. CDR1 is SGHNT and CDR2 is YYREEE in the germline V gene (reference sequence). Deletions cut 4 bases from V and 4 bases from J, with 14 bases between.